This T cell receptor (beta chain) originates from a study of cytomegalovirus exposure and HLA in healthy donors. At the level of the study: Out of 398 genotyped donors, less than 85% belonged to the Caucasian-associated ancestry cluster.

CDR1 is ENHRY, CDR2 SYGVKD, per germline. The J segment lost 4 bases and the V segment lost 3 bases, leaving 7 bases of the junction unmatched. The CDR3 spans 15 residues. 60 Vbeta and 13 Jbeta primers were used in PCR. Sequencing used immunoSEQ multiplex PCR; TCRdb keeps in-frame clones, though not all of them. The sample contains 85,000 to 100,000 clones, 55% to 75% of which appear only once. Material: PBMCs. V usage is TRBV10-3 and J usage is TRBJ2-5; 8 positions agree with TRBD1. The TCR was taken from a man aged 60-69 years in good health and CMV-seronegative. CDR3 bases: TGTGCCATCAGTGACCGGCCGGGACAGGTAGAGACCCAGTACTTC. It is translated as CAISDRPGQVETQYF.